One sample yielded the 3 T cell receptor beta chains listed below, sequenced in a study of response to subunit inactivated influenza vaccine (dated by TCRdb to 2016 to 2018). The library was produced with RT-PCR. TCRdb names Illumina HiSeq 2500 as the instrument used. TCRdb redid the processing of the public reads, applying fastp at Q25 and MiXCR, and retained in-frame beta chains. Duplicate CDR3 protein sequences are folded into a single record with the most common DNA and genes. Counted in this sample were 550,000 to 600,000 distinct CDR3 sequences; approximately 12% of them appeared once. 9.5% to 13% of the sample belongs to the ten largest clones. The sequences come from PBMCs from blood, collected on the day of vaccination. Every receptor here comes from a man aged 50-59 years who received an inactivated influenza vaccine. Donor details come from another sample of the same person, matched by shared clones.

In nucleotides, the CDR3 is TGCAGTGCTGGGACTACCCAAGAGACCCAGTACTTC. This codes for CSAGTTQETQYF. The chain links TRBV20-1 to TRBJ2-5, with TRBD2 identical over 7 bases. This CDR3 is 12 amino acids long. The V and J ends lost 5 bases and 1 base, in that order; junction bases with no gene match: 1. The germline gives CDR1 DFQATT, CDR2 SNEGSKA (reference sequence).

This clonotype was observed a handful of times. The CDR3: CASSPTTSGGASSYNEQFF. As DNA, the CDR3 is TGTGCCAGCAGCCCAACGACTAGCGGGGGGGCAAGCTCCTACAATGAGCAGTTCTTC. This sequence joins TRBV4-2 and TRBJ2-1, with 14 bases identical to TRBD2. J lost 0 bases, V lost 4 bases, and 8 bases had no gene match. This CDR3 is 19 amino acids long. From germline, CDR1 is LGHNA and CDR2 YNFKEQ.

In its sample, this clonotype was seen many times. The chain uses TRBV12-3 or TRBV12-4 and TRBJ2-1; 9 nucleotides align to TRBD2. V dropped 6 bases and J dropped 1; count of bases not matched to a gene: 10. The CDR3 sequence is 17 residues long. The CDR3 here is CASRGFGTSLSYNEQFF. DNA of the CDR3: TGTGCCAGCAGGGGCTTCGGGACTAGCCTATCCTACAATGAGCAGTTCTTC.